The rows below give T cell receptor beta chains drawn from one sample of a study of T cell changes during pregnancy in multiple sclerosis. Assay used: immunoSEQ multiplex PCR; TCRdb lists only in-frame clones, some missing. The table includes 60,000 or so clones, more than 80% detected once. The starting material was CD4+ T cells from peripheral blood mononuclear cells, obtained after pregnancy. These TCRs come from a female donor in good health, enrolled as a control in a pregnancy study. Each CDR3 is given with its conserved first and last residue. A D gene is named only where the DNA matches it firmly. Some rows mark clone size as missing; the rest say once, few, many or name a class of expanded clone.

D gene: -
clone size: once
J gene: TRBJ2-3
V gene: TRBV7-2
CDR3 DNA: TGTGCGAGCAAAGGGAGCGGTCTGGGCACAGATACGCAGTATTTT
CDR3 protein: CASKGSGLGTDTQYF

D gene: -
clone size: -
J gene: TRBJ1-5
V gene: TRBV5-1
CDR3 DNA: TGCGCCAGCAGCTTGGATACGGGAGGCAATCAGCCCCAGCATTTT
CDR3 protein: CASSLDTGGNQPQHF

D gene: -
clone size: -
J gene: TRBJ2-1
V gene: TRBV7-2
CDR3 DNA: TGTGCCAGCAGCTTATTAGGCGGGCCCGATGAGCAGTTCTTC
CDR3 protein: CASSLLGGPDEQFF

D gene: TRBD2
clone size: -
J gene: TRBJ2-2
V gene: TRBV9
CDR3 DNA: TGTGCCAGCAGCGTAGCGGGGGGGCGGACCACCGGGGAGCTGTTTTTT
CDR3 protein: CASSVAGGRTTGELFF

D gene: TRBD1
clone size: -
J gene: TRBJ1-2
V gene: TRBV15
CDR3 DNA: TGTGCCACCAGCAGAAAGACAAACAGGGGCGTTTCACATGGCTACACCTTC
CDR3 protein: CATSRKTNRGVSHGYTF

D gene: -
clone size: once
J gene: TRBJ2-4
V gene: TRBV5-1
CDR3 DNA: TGCGCCAGCAGCTTGGATCGTCTAGCCAAAAACATTCAGTACTTC
CDR3 protein: CASSLDRLAKNIQYF

D gene: -
clone size: -
J gene: TRBJ1-1
V gene: TRBV19
CDR3 DNA: TGTGCCAGTAGTATAAAAGGGAGGAACACTGAAGCTTTCTTT
CDR3 protein: CASSIKGRNTEAFF

D gene: TRBD1
clone size: -
J gene: TRBJ2-3
V gene: TRBV7-9
CDR3 DNA: TGTGCCAGCAGCTGGGGGGTGGGGACAGGGATCCTCACAGATACGCAGTATTTT
CDR3 protein: CASSWGVGTGILTDTQYF

D gene: TRBD1
clone size: -
J gene: TRBJ1-1
V gene: TRBV7-9
CDR3 DNA: TGTGCCAGCAGCTGGGGACAGGGGGCCACTGAAGCTTTCTTT
CDR3 protein: CASSWGQGATEAFF

D gene: -
clone size: -
J gene: TRBJ2-5
V gene: TRBV5-1
CDR3 DNA: TGCGCCAGCAGCTTATTGTCGGGGGAGACCCAGTACTTC
CDR3 protein: CASSLLSGETQYF

D gene: TRBD2
clone size: -
J gene: TRBJ2-3
V gene: TRBV4-2
CDR3 DNA: TGTGCCAGCAGCCCCGCCTTAGCGGGGGATGGAGATACGCAGTATTTT
CDR3 protein: CASSPALAGDGDTQYF

D gene: -
clone size: few
J gene: TRBJ2-7
V gene: TRBV5-8
CDR3 DNA: TGTGCCAGCAGCCCGACTAACGTATACGAGCAGTACTTC
CDR3 protein: CASSPTNVYEQYF

D gene: -
clone size: -
J gene: TRBJ1-1
V gene: TRBV11-2
CDR3 DNA: TGTGCCAGCAGCTTGACTAGAGCGGGGACTGAAGCTTTCTTT
CDR3 protein: CASSLTRAGTEAFF

D gene: -
clone size: -
J gene: TRBJ2-1
V gene: TRBV4-3
CDR3 DNA: TGCGCCAGCAGCCAAGTTTACGACAGCTACAATGAGCAGTTCTTC
CDR3 protein: CASSQVYDSYNEQFF

D gene: -
clone size: -
J gene: TRBJ2-1
V gene: TRBV7-3
CDR3 DNA: TGTGCCAGCAGCCACAGCTCAGAGAATGAGCAGTTCTTC
CDR3 protein: CASSHSSENEQFF

D gene: -
clone size: -
J gene: TRBJ1-5
V gene: TRBV7-8
CDR3 DNA: TGTGCCAGCAGCTTACTACAGGTCAATGGCAATCAGCCCCAGCATTTT
CDR3 protein: CASSLLQVNGNQPQHF

D gene: TRBD1
clone size: -
J gene: TRBJ1-1
V gene: TRBV19
CDR3 DNA: TGTGCCAGTAGCCTTGGGACAGTGAACACTGAAGCTTTCTTT
CDR3 protein: CASSLGTVNTEAFF

D gene: -
clone size: once
J gene: TRBJ1-4
V gene: TRBV6-5
CDR3 DNA: TGTGCCAGCAGGGACGTCGGGAGGGGGGAAAAACTGTTTTTT
CDR3 protein: CASRDVGRGEKLFF

D gene: -
clone size: -
J gene: TRBJ2-5
V gene: TRBV19
CDR3 DNA: TGTGCCAGTAGTATAAGGCGGGGAGGAGAAGAGACCCAGTACTTC
CDR3 protein: CASSIRRGGEETQYF

D gene: TRBD2
clone size: -
J gene: TRBJ2-5
V gene: TRBV6-6
CDR3 DNA: TGTGCCAGCAGTTACGGGCTAGCGGGGGGGCAGGAGACCCAGTACTTC
CDR3 protein: CASSYGLAGGQETQYF

D gene: -
clone size: -
J gene: TRBJ2-7
V gene: TRBV4-2
CDR3 DNA: TGTGCCAGCAGCCAAGATCCTGGAGGGGACCGCTCCTACGAGCAGTACTTC
CDR3 protein: CASSQDPGGDRSYEQYF

D gene: -
clone size: -
J gene: TRBJ1-1
V gene: TRBV4-2
CDR3 DNA: TGTGCCAGCAGCCAAGTAACAGGGAACGAAGCTTTCTTT
CDR3 protein: CASSQVTGNEAFF

D gene: -
clone size: -
J gene: TRBJ1-2
V gene: TRBV30
CDR3 DNA: TGTGCCTGGATCCGGGACACCTATGGCTACACCTTC
CDR3 protein: CAWIRDTYGYTF

D gene: TRBD1
clone size: -
J gene: TRBJ2-2
V gene: TRBV29-1
CDR3 DNA: TGCAGCGCCAGGGGGACCGGGGAGCTGTTTTTT
CDR3 protein: CSARGTGELFF

D gene: -
clone size: -
J gene: TRBJ1-4
V gene: TRBV4-3
CDR3 DNA: TGCGCCAGCAGTCGAGGGCGAGGGAAGGAAAAACTGTTTTTT
CDR3 protein: CASSRGRGKEKLFF

D gene: -
clone size: -
J gene: TRBJ1-4
V gene: TRBV19
CDR3 DNA: TGTGCCAGTAGCCATGACAGGGAAAAACTGTTTTTT
CDR3 protein: CASSHDREKLFF

D gene: TRBD2
clone size: few
J gene: TRBJ2-7
V gene: TRBV7-2
CDR3 DNA: TGTGCCAGCACCGGGACTATAAGCTCCTACGAGCAGTACTTC
CDR3 protein: CASTGTISSYEQYF

D gene: -
clone size: -
J gene: TRBJ1-2
V gene: TRBV6-1
CDR3 DNA: TGTGCCAGCAGTGAATACAGGGTCGATGGCTACACCTTC
CDR3 protein: CASSEYRVDGYTF

D gene: TRBD1
clone size: once
J gene: TRBJ2-2
V gene: TRBV7-3
CDR3 DNA: TGTGCCAGCAGCGCGGGACAGGGCTCCGGGGAGCTGTTTTTT
CDR3 protein: CASSAGQGSGELFF

D gene: -
clone size: -
J gene: TRBJ1-2
V gene: TRBV5-6
CDR3 DNA: TGTGCCAGCAACCTCAGGGGCGGCTATGGCTACACCTTC
CDR3 protein: CASNLRGGYGYTF

D gene: TRBD1
clone size: -
J gene: TRBJ1-1
V gene: TRBV29-1
CDR3 DNA: TGCAGCGTTGTATCCCCCCGTCGGACAGGGGAATCGAGCACTGAAGCTTTCTTT
CDR3 protein: CSVVSPRRTGESSTEAFF

D gene: TRBD1
clone size: medium-sized
J gene: TRBJ1-4
V gene: TRBV5-6
CDR3 DNA: TGTGCCAGCAGCCGGACAGGGCAATCAACTAATGAAAAACTGTTTTTT
CDR3 protein: CASSRTGQSTNEKLFF

D gene: TRBD2
clone size: -
J gene: TRBJ2-1
V gene: TRBV7-9
CDR3 DNA: TGTGCCAGCAGCGCGCCTCGGGGGGCCTACAATGAGCAGTTCTTC
CDR3 protein: CASSAPRGAYNEQFF

D gene: TRBD1
clone size: -
J gene: TRBJ2-7
V gene: TRBV7-9
CDR3 DNA: TGTGCCAGCAGCTGGGGACAGGGTGTCAACGAGCAGTACTTC
CDR3 protein: CASSWGQGVNEQYF

D gene: -
clone size: once
J gene: TRBJ2-7
V gene: TRBV7-9
CDR3 DNA: TGTGCCAGCAGCTTAGGGCAGGGGAACGAGCAGTACTTC
CDR3 protein: CASSLGQGNEQYF

D gene: TRBD1
clone size: -
J gene: TRBJ2-1
V gene: TRBV5-6
CDR3 DNA: TGTGCCAGCAGCCCGGGACAGGGGGACGGGGAGCAGTTCTTC
CDR3 protein: CASSPGQGDGEQFF

D gene: TRBD1
clone size: -
J gene: TRBJ2-2
V gene: TRBV29-1
CDR3 DNA: TGCAGCGTTGCCTTTGGGACAGGGAGCACCGGGGAGCTGTTTTTT
CDR3 protein: CSVAFGTGSTGELFF

D gene: TRBD1
clone size: -
J gene: TRBJ2-7
V gene: TRBV7-2
CDR3 DNA: TGTGCCAGCAGCCCGAAGACAGGGCCCTACGAGCAGTACTTC
CDR3 protein: CASSPKTGPYEQYF

D gene: TRBD2
clone size: -
J gene: TRBJ2-3
V gene: TRBV7-2
CDR3 DNA: TGTGCCAGCAGAACCCCTCTAGCGGGGGGGCAAGCTGGCACAGATACGCAGTATTTT
CDR3 protein: CASRTPLAGGQAGTDTQYF

D gene: TRBD1
clone size: once
J gene: TRBJ2-7
V gene: TRBV6-4
CDR3 DNA: TGTGCCAGCAGTTTTGACAGGGGGCACGAGCAGTACTTC
CDR3 protein: CASSFDRGHEQYF

D gene: -
clone size: -
J gene: TRBJ2-1
V gene: TRBV11-2
CDR3 DNA: TGTGCCAGCAGAAGCTTATTTCGGCGGACTAACTTTTACAATGAGCAGTTCTTC
CDR3 protein: CASRSLFRRTNFYNEQFF

D gene: -
clone size: -
J gene: TRBJ2-3
V gene: TRBV11-3
CDR3 DNA: TGTGCCAGCAGCTCCTGGCAGGCTAGCACAGATACGCAGTATTTT
CDR3 protein: CASSSWQASTDTQYF

D gene: -
clone size: -
J gene: TRBJ1-6
V gene: TRBV5-1
CDR3 DNA: TGCGCCAGCAGCTTGGATATGGTTACAGGCTTCAGTTCACCCCTCCACTTT
CDR3 protein: CASSLDMVTGFSSPLHF

D gene: TRBD2
clone size: -
J gene: TRBJ2-4
V gene: TRBV7-2
CDR3 DNA: TGTGCCAGCAGCTTAGTCAGACTAGCGGGGCTCGCGAACATTCAGTACTTC
CDR3 protein: CASSLVRLAGLANIQYF

D gene: -
clone size: -
J gene: TRBJ1-4
V gene: TRBV7-9
CDR3 DNA: TGTGCCAGCAGCGTAGCTGAGATTCAAAATGAAAAACTGTTTTTT
CDR3 protein: CASSVAEIQNEKLFF

D gene: TRBD1
clone size: -
J gene: TRBJ1-4
V gene: TRBV5-1
CDR3 DNA: TGCGCCAGCAGCTCAGGGGGAACTAATGAAAAACTGTTTTTT
CDR3 protein: CASSSGGTNEKLFF

D gene: TRBD1
clone size: -
J gene: TRBJ2-1
V gene: TRBV5-6
CDR3 DNA: TGTGCCAGCAGCCCACCTAGACTTGGGACAGGCCTCGAGGGGCAGTTCTTC
CDR3 protein: CASSPPRLGTGLEGQFF

D gene: TRBD1
clone size: -
J gene: TRBJ2-4
V gene: TRBV6-5
CDR3 DNA: TGTGCCAGCAGCTGGACAGGGGCAAACATTCAGTACTTC
CDR3 protein: CASSWTGANIQYF

D gene: -
clone size: -
J gene: TRBJ1-1
V gene: TRBV11-3
CDR3 DNA: TGTGCCAGCAGCGGGAACAGGATGAACACTGAAGCTTTCTTT
CDR3 protein: CASSGNRMNTEAFF

D gene: TRBD1
clone size: -
J gene: TRBJ1-1
V gene: TRBV7-9
CDR3 DNA: TGTGCCAGCAGCTCGGACAGGGAGTACACTGAAGCTTTCTTT
CDR3 protein: CASSSDREYTEAFF

D gene: -
clone size: -
J gene: TRBJ1-2
V gene: TRBV5-4
CDR3 DNA: TGTGCCAGCAGCCCGGGAGATAACTATGGCTACACCTTC
CDR3 protein: CASSPGDNYGYTF

D gene: TRBD2
clone size: -
J gene: TRBJ2-5
V gene: TRBV7-2
CDR3 DNA: TGTGCCAGCAGCTTAGTAATGGCGGGGGGCGGCGAGACCCAGTACTTC
CDR3 protein: CASSLVMAGGGETQYF

D gene: -
clone size: -
J gene: TRBJ2-2
V gene: TRBV30
CDR3 DNA: TGTGCCTGGAGTGTACTTGCCGGCGGGGAGCTGTTTTTT
CDR3 protein: CAWSVLAGGELFF

D gene: -
clone size: -
J gene: TRBJ2-7
V gene: TRBV30
CDR3 DNA: TGTGCCTGGAGGGGCCGGGGGAATACCTACGAGCAGTACTTC
CDR3 protein: CAWRGRGNTYEQYF

D gene: -
clone size: -
J gene: TRBJ2-4
V gene: TRBV6-1
CDR3 DNA: TGTGCCAGCAGTGATAGGGGCCCCGCAGGGTTCGGCAAAAACATTCAGTACTTC
CDR3 protein: CASSDRGPAGFGKNIQYF

D gene: -
clone size: -
J gene: TRBJ1-1
V gene: TRBV11-3
CDR3 DNA: TGTGCCAGCAGCGAGAGGGGAGGGGAGTTTAGTGAAGCTTTCTTT
CDR3 protein: CASSERGGEFSEAFF

D gene: -
clone size: once
J gene: TRBJ2-5
V gene: TRBV13
CDR3 DNA: TGTGCCAGCAGCTTAGCGGGGGGCTCAGAGACCCAGTACTTC
CDR3 protein: CASSLAGGSETQYF

D gene: TRBD1
clone size: -
J gene: TRBJ1-6
V gene: TRBV6-1
CDR3 DNA: TGTGCCAGCAGTGAAGCGAGACAGGGGAGATCACCCCTCCACTTT
CDR3 protein: CASSEARQGRSPLHF

D gene: -
clone size: -
J gene: TRBJ2-7
V gene: TRBV9
CDR3 DNA: TGTGCCAGCAGCGTACAGTGGGACTCGTCCTACGAGCAGTACTTC
CDR3 protein: CASSVQWDSSYEQYF

D gene: -
clone size: -
J gene: TRBJ1-2
V gene: TRBV2
CDR3 DNA: TGTGCCAGCAGTGGGCAGGGCTACTATGGCTACACCTTC
CDR3 protein: CASSGQGYYGYTF